What follows are 4 T cell receptor beta chains derived from one specimen sequenced in a study of human T cells and chemical hapten exposure. TCRdb ran MiXCR on the RACE reads and lists one entry per CDR3 protein. The sample consists of approximately 350,000 distinct CDR3 sequences, around 7% of them appearing once. Time point reported: patch test 1, 2 weeks after DPC sensitization. Treatment here: therapeutic diphenylcyclopropenone sensitization with weekly scalp DPC. The source was whole blood, collected in connection with sensitization to the hapten diphenylcyclopropenone (DPC). The receptors stem from a woman between 18 and 29 years old with alopecia areata. Some clones in this sample may be carry-over from other donors' samples.

This clonotype showed up just a few times. The chain has TRBV29-1 and TRBJ2-1, with D possibly matching TRBD2 (5 bases). The germline gives CDR1 SQVTM, CDR2 ANQGSEA. Trimming took 7 bases from V and 5 from J, leaving 15 bases between them. This CDR3 spans 13 amino acids. The CDR3 is CSGWTVPNNEQFF. CDR3 coding DNA: TGCAGCGGCTGGACTGTTCCAAACAATGAGCAGTTCTTC.

The V gene is TRBV29-1, the J gene TRBJ1-2; 7 nucleotides line up with TRBD1. After removal of 4 bases from V and 2 bases from J, the junction contained 1 base not matched to a gene. Germline CDR1 and CDR2: SQVTM and ANQGSEA. The CDR3 runs 12 residues. In DNA form, the CDR3 reads TGCAGCGTTGCGACAGGGAACTATGGCTACACCTTC. It specifies CSVATGNYGYTF.

V usage is TRBV10-3 and J usage is TRBJ1-1; unclear D gene. The CDR3 runs 11 residues. V shed 11 bases and J shed 3 bases, with 10 bases lying between them. Germline CDR1 and CDR2: ENHRY and SYGVKD. This chain's CDR3 is CAVGRDTEAFF. The CDR3, as DNA: TGTGCCGTAGGACGGGACACTGAAGCTTTCTTT.

This clonotype has just a few counts. This chain connects TRBV20-1 to TRBJ2-5; D gene uncertain. The V and J ends lost 1 base and 5 bases respectively, with 8 bases between them. The CDR3 has 12 residues. The V gene's germline CDR1 is DFQATT and CDR2 SNEGSKA (reference sequence). CDR3 nucleotide sequence: TGCAGTGCTAGAGGGGAATATGAGACCCAGTACTTC. Protein: CSARGEYETQYF.